This T cell receptor beta chain was identified in a study of Ad26.COV2.S vaccination and SARS-CoV-2 variants. Regarding treatment: about 20 received Ad26.COV2.S at low or high dose, single or two shots; 5 received placebo; per-sample allocation not given. Sampling occurred on day 63 after the first vaccine or placebo injection. Concerning this clone itself: The antigen is unknown.

The method was immunoSEQ multiplex PCR; TCRdb's version includes in-frame clones alone and lacks a portion of them. The table has about 350,000 clones, 80% to 90% seen once. CDR3 length: 15 residues. Germline values: CDR1 LNHDA, CDR2 SQIVND (reference sequence). V dropped 9 bases and J dropped 0 bases, with 17 bases sitting between them. The study, taken as a whole, reports: The analyses of TCR breadth and depth may have understated the size of total T cell responses. Ad26.COV2.S recipients had broader spike-specific TCRs (P = 0.0014).

This chain joins TRBV19 and TRBJ1-1; D gene ambiguous. Sequences were derived from peripheral blood, sampled in a trial of Ad26.COV2.S vaccine versus placebo. This TCR was recovered from a person between 18 and 65 years old who received the Ad26.COV2.S COVID-19 vaccine or a placebo. Here the CDR3 reads CASSPLTDLNTEAFF. The CDR3 DNA is TGTGCCAGCTCTCCCTTGACGGATTTGAACACTGAAGCTTTCTTT.